At least ten counts were recorded for the clone carrying this T cell receptor beta chain. Constant-segment primers and 5'RACE yielded cDNA libraries for TCR alpha and TCR beta, each carrying sample barcodes and UMIs. Each CDR3 protein gets one entry after TCRdb re-called the 5' RACE reads with MiXCR. This repertoire shows 140,000 or so distinct CDR3 sequences, about 6% found once; its top ten account for under 2.5%. The source of the sample is a study of T-cell memory formation after mild COVID-19. The sample taken for sequencing was PBMCs or a T cell subset sorted from them (not recorded which). This TCR was recovered from an adult woman who had mild COVID-19 (a few samples of this study predate the infection). Cell type and time point are not known.

The CDR3 protein is CASSFYLGTGANVLTF. The CDR3 nucleotides are TGTGCCAGCAGTTTCTACCTAGGTACTGGGGCCAACGTCCTGACTTTC. The rearrangement uses TRBV12-3 or TRBV12-4 and TRBJ2-6; no clear D. The CDR3 has 16 amino acids. With 3 bases removed from V and 2 bases from J, the gap between germline ends came to 11 bases.